This T cell receptor (beta chain) is from a study of T cell responses to AZD1222 COVID-19 vaccine. Study background: Second doses at about 4 or about 12 weeks were pooled.

Only one count was recorded for this clone. The table came from immunoSEQ multiplex PCR; TCRdb's copy has only in-frame clones and leaves some out. The sample has tens of thousands of clones, roughly 90% seen once. The sequences come from peripheral blood, collected on day 0 of AZD1222 vaccination. The sequence derives from an adult in good health.

CDR3 region: CASTQTANYGYTF. The CDR3 coding sequence is TGTGCCAGCACTCAGACGGCTAACTATGGCTACACCTTC. This sequence joins TRBV28 and TRBJ1-2; no definite D call. Germline V CDR1 and CDR2: MDHEN, SYDVKM. This CDR3 has 13 amino acids. V shed 7 bases and J shed 0 bases, with 9 bases lying between them.